A selection of T cell receptor beta chains follows, all from one sample in a study of identical twins. MiXCR, applied by TCRdb to the 5' RACE reads, yields one record per CDR3 protein. The table shows a few hundred thousand distinct CDR3 sequences, with about 10% occurring only once. Sequenced: memory T cells sorted from blood. These receptors were obtained from a man aged 50-59 years in good health. CDR3s include the opening cysteine and the closing phenylalanine or tryptophan. The order of the fields is V gene, clone size, D gene, J gene, CDR3 protein, CDR3 DNA. The D gene is left open where the match is weak. Not every row has a clone size; where given, it reads once, few, many or a size class.

TRBV3-1	many	.	TRBJ1-4	CASSQSGTNEKLFF	TGTGCCAGCAGCCAATCCGGGACTAATGAAAAACTGTTTTTT
TRBV20-1	many	.	TRBJ1-1	CSCRPGVNTEAFF	TGCAGTTGCAGGCCAGGGGTGAACACTGAAGCTTTCTTT
TRBV6-2/TRBV6-3	.	TRBD1	TRBJ2-2	CASSYYLGTANTGELFF	TGTGCCAGCAGTTATTATCTTGGGACAGCGAACACCGGGGAGCTGTTTTTT
TRBV7-8	many	.	TRBJ2-7	CASSPIWTAYEQYF	TGTGCCAGCAGCCCGATATGGACAGCATACGAGCAGTACTTC
TRBV5-5	few	.	TRBJ1-1	CASLRDTEAFF	TGTGCCAGCCTCCGAGACACTGAAGCTTTCTTT
TRBV19	.	TRBD2	TRBJ2-1	CASEGLAGIDNEQFF	TGTGCCAGTGAGGGACTAGCGGGGATCGACAATGAGCAGTTCTTC
TRBV7-2	.	TRBD2	TRBJ2-2	CASSLVASGRAAGELFF	TGTGCCAGCAGCTTAGTCGCTAGCGGGAGGGCCGCCGGGGAGCTGTTTTTT
TRBV4-3	few	.	TRBJ1-5	CASSQDGRGSQHF	TGCGCCAGCAGCCAAGATGGGCGCGGATCCCAGCATTTT
TRBV27	.	.	TRBJ1-5	CASSLGEYQPQHF	TGTGCCAGCAGCCTCGGGGAATATCAGCCCCAGCATTTT
TRBV20-1	many	TRBD2	TRBJ2-3	CSASTLAGGPADTQYF	TGCAGTGCTTCTACCTTAGCGGGAGGGCCTGCGGATACGCAGTATTTT
TRBV5-6	few	TRBD1	TRBJ2-7	CASSLATGTGIYEQYF	TGTGCCAGCAGCTTGGCGACCGGGACAGGGATCTACGAGCAGTACTTC
TRBV20-1	.	.	TRBJ1-2	CRSGAGSANYGYTF	TGCAGATCCGGGGCAGGGTCTGCTAACTATGGCTACACCTTC
TRBV10-2	.	TRBD1	TRBJ2-3	CASSESRGQGRTDTQYF	TGCGCCAGCAGTGAGTCGAGGGGACAGGGGCGCACAGATACGCAGTATTTT
TRBV12-3/TRBV12-4	many	TRBD1	TRBJ1-2	CASSGDRAGYTF	TGTGCCAGCAGTGGGGACAGGGCTGGCTACACCTTC
TRBV10-3	many	TRBD2	TRBJ2-1	CAISESIAGSGRYNEQFF	TGTGCCATCAGTGAGTCGATAGCGGGCTCAGGACGCTACAATGAGCAGTTCTTC
TRBV7-8	.	.	TRBJ1-3	CASSLSTGAGNTIYF	TGTGCCAGCAGCTTGTCGACAGGCGCAGGAAACACCATATATTTT
TRBV11-2	.	TRBD2	TRBJ2-1	CASSFGRTSVYNEQFF	TGTGCCAGCAGCTTCGGCCGGACTAGCGTCTACAATGAGCAGTTCTTC
TRBV6-5	.	.	TRBJ2-7	CASSYRGGQYF	TGTGCCAGCAGTTATCGGGGAGGGCAGTACTTC
TRBV20-1	many	TRBD2	TRBJ2-1	CSARGGTSLNEQFF	TGCAGTGCTAGGGGCGGGACTAGTCTCAATGAGCAGTTCTTC
TRBV11-2	many	TRBD2	TRBJ2-1	CASSLEAGAYNEQFF	TGCGCCAGCAGCTTGGAAGCGGGGGCCTACAATGAGCAGTTCTTC
TRBV7-2	few	.	TRBJ2-5	CASSLYSGLKPETQYF	TGTGCCAGCAGCTTATACTCCGGACTAAAGCCAGAGACCCAGTACTTC
TRBV5-1	.	TRBD2	TRBJ2-3	CASRSGGTDTQYF	TGCGCCAGCCGGAGCGGGGGCACAGATACGCAGTATTTT
TRBV7-2	few	TRBD2	TRBJ2-1	CASSLADPSGRPYNEQFF	TGTGCCAGCAGCTTAGCTGATCCTAGCGGGAGGCCCTACAATGAGCAGTTCTTC
TRBV29-1	few	TRBD1	TRBJ1-1	CIGRGRDTEAFF	TGCATCGGGAGGGGGCGCGACACTGAAGCTTTCTTT
TRBV10-2	.	TRBD1	TRBJ1-5	CASSGTGSGQPQHF	TGCGCCAGCAGCGGGACAGGGAGCGGTCAGCCCCAGCATTTT
TRBV20-1	few	TRBD2	TRBJ2-1	CSAPSGTSGIGSYNEQFF	TGCAGTGCTCCTTCGGGGACTAGCGGGATCGGCTCCTACAATGAGCAGTTCTTC
TRBV2	few	.	TRBJ2-3	CASNRIGQPSTDTQYF	TGTGCCAGCAACCGAATTGGACAGCCTAGCACAGATACGCAGTATTTT
TRBV28	.	.	TRBJ2-1	CASSFRGRFNNEQFF	TGTGCCAGCAGTTTTCGGGGGAGGTTTAACAATGAGCAGTTCTTC
TRBV6-1	many	TRBD2	TRBJ2-3	CASKRTSADTQYF	TGTGCCAGCAAAAGGACTAGCGCAGATACGCAGTATTTT
TRBV4-2	.	.	TRBJ2-1	CASSQDRPGTTSYNEQFF	TGTGCCAGCAGCCAAGATCGACCCGGGACCACCTCCTACAATGAGCAGTTCTTC
TRBV20-1	.	.	TRBJ2-5	CSALGSGGVKGETQYF	TGCAGTGCCCTAGGTTCCGGCGGGGTTAAGGGGGAGACCCAGTACTTC
TRBV7-9	few	TRBD1	TRBJ2-5	CASSGRGLEETQYF	TGTGCCAGCAGTGGCAGGGGGCTGGAAGAGACCCAGTACTTC
TRBV6-2/TRBV6-3	.	TRBD2	TRBJ2-1	CASSRQRGPYEQFF	TGTGCCAGCAGTAGACAGCGGGGACCCTATGAGCAGTTCTTC
TRBV5-1	.	.	TRBJ1-3	CASSLNSDRDYRSGNTIYF	TGCGCCAGCAGCTTGAACTCCGATAGGGACTACCGCTCTGGAAACACCATATATTTT
TRBV4-3	.	TRBD1	TRBJ1-4	CASSERGGSANEKLFF	TGCGCCAGCAGCGAACGAGGGGGCTCAGCTAATGAAAAACTGTTTTTT
TRBV29-1	few	.	TRBJ2-5	CSVWGHRQETQYF	TGCAGCGTTTGGGGACATAGGCAAGAGACCCAGTACTTC
TRBV15	few	.	TRBJ1-6	CATRRRDNSPLHF	TGTGCCACCAGGCGGCGGGATAATTCACCCCTCCACTTT
TRBV10-3	many	TRBD2	TRBJ2-7	CAISESIAGVHEQYF	TGTGCCATCAGTGAGTCGATAGCGGGAGTCCACGAGCAGTACTTC
TRBV12-3/TRBV12-4	many	.	TRBJ2-3	CASRGLVTDTQYF	TGTGCCAGCAGGGGACTCGTCACAGATACGCAGTATTTT
TRBV9	many	.	TRBJ2-3	CASSPNQRPGTDTQYF	TGTGCCAGCAGCCCAAACCAACGCCCGGGCACAGATACGCAGTATTTT
TRBV9	many	TRBD1	TRBJ1-6	CASSAQGDSPLHF	TGTGCCAGCAGCGCACAGGGGGATTCACCCCTCCACTTT
TRBV28	.	.	TRBJ2-7	CASSLLGNSYEQYF	TGTGCCAGCAGTTTATTGGGGAATTCCTACGAGCAGTACTTC
TRBV20-1	many	.	TRBJ2-2	CSARLRPAPETNTGELFF	TGCAGTGCTAGGTTACGACCGGCTCCCGAGACGAACACCGGGGAGCTGTTTTTT
TRBV6-6	few	TRBD1	TRBJ2-1	CASSGGQGHEQFF	TGTGCCAGCAGTGGGGGACAGGGACATGAGCAGTTCTTC
TRBV7-7	.	.	TRBJ2-2	CASSPDSEGSGELFF	TGTGCCAGCAGCCCAGACAGCGAGGGTTCGGGGGAGCTGTTTTTT
TRBV20-1	few	.	TRBJ1-1	CSAPNTYREAFF	TGCAGTGCTCCTAACACGTACCGTGAAGCTTTCTTT
TRBV6-1	many	.	TRBJ2-1	CASVPDPGWNYNEQFF	TGTGCCAGCGTCCCTGACCCGGGCTGGAATTACAATGAGCAGTTCTTC
TRBV12-3/TRBV12-4	many	.	TRBJ1-3	CASSFGRGRRSGNTIYF	TGTGCCAGCAGTTTTGGGAGGGGACGCCGCTCTGGAAACACCATATATTTT
TRBV7-8	many	TRBD2	TRBJ2-1	CASSFLAGGGDEQFF	TGTGCCAGCAGCTTTCTGGCGGGAGGAGGAGATGAGCAGTTCTTC
TRBV6-6	few	.	TRBJ2-7	CASKGNYEQYF	TGTGCCAGCAAGGGGAACTACGAGCAGTACTTC
TRBV2	many	TRBD1	TRBJ2-7	CASSEGATGGYEQYF	TGTGCCAGCAGTGAAGGGGCGACAGGGGGCTACGAGCAGTACTTC
TRBV9	.	TRBD2	TRBJ2-3	CASSVGSGETDTQYF	TGTGCCAGCAGCGTAGGTAGCGGGGAGACAGATACGCAGTATTTT
TRBV4-3	many	.	TRBJ1-2	CASSQDLGANYGYTF	TGCGCCAGCAGCCAAGATCTTGGAGCTAACTATGGCTACACCTTC